Each of the 24 T cell receptor beta chains below was sequenced from the same sample in a study of shared T cell receptors in the human thymus. The assay was immunoSEQ multiplex PCR, and TCRdb's table has in-frame clones only and misses some. The table has hundreds of thousands of clones, around 78% seen once. The same data also went into a second study, on human thymus T cells.

Specimen: thymocytes. Every receptor here comes from a boy in the first two years of life with a congenital heart defect.

The chain combines TRBV29-1 with TRBJ1-4; D perhaps matches TRBD1 (5 bases). The CDR3 has 14 amino acids. The germline V gene has CDR1 SQVTM and CDR2 ANQGSEA. V dropped 0 bases and J dropped 6 bases, with 11 bases sitting between them. The CDR3 sequence: CSVEDGREDEKLFF. Written as DNA, the CDR3 is TGCAGCGTTGAAGATGGCAGGGAGGATGAAAAACTGTTTTTT.

CDR3: CASSLVASSSNEQFF. The CDR3 DNA is TGTGCCAGCAGCTTAGTGGCTAGCAGTAGTAATGAGCAGTTCTTC. This sequence joins TRBV11-2 and TRBJ2-1, with D tentatively TRBD2 (5 bases). Looked up from germline, CDR1 is SGHAT and CDR2 is FQNNGV. The CDR3 extends over 15 amino acids. V lost 1 base and J 7 bases, leaving 14 bases between the germline ends.

The chain joins TRBV5-8 to TRBJ2-1; D perhaps matches TRBD1 (6 bases). Germline V CDR1 and CDR2: SGHTS, YDEGEE. The V gene lost 3 bases and the J gene lost 0 bases, with 16 bases spanning the gap. The length of the CDR3 is 17 residues. The CDR3 coding sequence is TGTGCCAGCAGCTCGGCCCCGTTAGGGGGCTCCTACAATGAGCAGTTCTTC. Residues: CASSSAPLGGSYNEQFF.

In its sample, this clone was seen a few times. The rearrangement uses TRBV7-2 and TRBJ2-3, with TRBD2 identical over 9 bases. J gave up 0 bases and V 8 bases, and 9 bases lay outside the gene matches. CDR1 SGHTA and CDR2 FQGNSA come from the germline V gene. CDR3 size: 16 residues. CDR3 protein: CASGQREAASTDTQYF. For the CDR3, the DNA is TGTGCCAGCGGCCAGCGGGAGGCCGCTAGCACAGATACGCAGTATTTT.

The V gene is TRBV27, the J gene TRBJ2-5, with 13 bases lining up with TRBD2. This CDR3 has 17 residues. Germline V lookup: CDR1 MNHEY, CDR2 SMNVEV (reference sequence). V lost 5 bases and J lost 3; bases outside the gene matches: 9. Written as DNA, the CDR3 is TGTGCCAGCAGTCCCCGGACTAGCGGGAGAGGTAAAGAGACCCAGTACTTC. It is translated as CASSPRTSGRGKETQYF.

The chain is built from TRBV6-5 and TRBJ2-3; the D gene is possibly TRBD1 (6 bases). The CDR3 has 13 residues. Germline-derived CDR1 and CDR2 are MNHEY and SVGAGI. V lost 3 bases and J lost 5, with 9 bases in between. CDR3 amino acids: CASSYLGGDTQYF. CDR3 nucleotides: TGTGCCAGCAGTTATCTAGGGGGAGATACGCAGTATTTT.

This clone was detected only a few times. The chain couples TRBV5-1 to TRBJ2-7, with D possibly TRBD1 on 5 matching bases. The CDR3 is 13 amino acids. Germline CDR1 reads SGHRS; CDR2 reads YFSETQ. The germline V and J ends were trimmed by 4 bases and 4 bases, with 12 bases remaining between them. The CDR3 reads CASSVDTPYEQYF. As DNA, the CDR3 is TGCGCCAGCAGCGTGGACACCCCGTACGAGCAGTACTTC.

The rearrangement links TRBV27 to TRBJ2-7; 9 nucleotides line up with TRBD2. Germline CDR1 MNHEY, CDR2 SMNVEV (reference sequence). The CDR3 is made up of 16 amino acids. Trimming took 5 bases from V and 0 from J; bases not matched to a gene: 8. The CDR3 spells CASSPPTSGPSYEQYF. DNA for the CDR3: TGTGCCAGCAGTCCCCCGACTAGCGGTCCCTCCTACGAGCAGTACTTC.

The chain recombines TRBV4-1 with TRBJ1-2, with 8 bases aligning to TRBD1. With V trimmed by 2 bases and J by 6 bases, 8 bases remained unmatched. CDR1 is MGHRA, CDR2 YSYEKL, per germline. The CDR3 has 15 residues. The CDR3 sequence: CASSQPRQGTHGYTF. CDR3 DNA: TGCGCCAGCAGCCAACCCCGACAGGGGACCCATGGCTACACCTTC.

V usage is TRBV5-3 and J usage is TRBJ2-1, with 10 bases lining up with TRBD2. TRBV5-3 is recorded as an ORF, its role being uncertain. This CDR3 has 17 residues. The V segment lost 2 bases and the J segment 1 base; nucleotides outside the gene matches: 6. The CDR3 coding sequence is TGTGCCAGAAGCTTACGGACTAGCGGAGAGTCCTACAATGAGCAGTTCTTC. It specifies CARSLRTSGESYNEQFF.

The chain carries TRBV6-1 and TRBJ1-1; maybe TRBD1 (6 bases). The CDR3 consists of 12 residues. Trimming removed 3 bases at V and 8 bases at J, with 10 bases between. Germline V gene data show CDR1 as MNHNS and CDR2 as SASEGT. In nucleotides, the CDR3 is TGTGCCAGCAGTGACTCTACAGGGGAAGCTTTCTTT. It specifies CASSDSTGEAFF.

J is TRBJ2-5 and V is TRBV10-3; D is perhaps TRBD2 (5 bases). Germline assignment: CDR1 ENHRY and CDR2 SYGVKD. V gave up 10 bases and J gave up 1 base, with 13 bases separating them. The CDR3 contains 13 residues. CDR3 in amino acids: CANSASLQETQYF. CDR3 nucleotide sequence: TGTGCCAATAGCGCCTCCCTCCAAGAGACCCAGTACTTC.

The J gene is TRBJ2-7, the V gene TRBV2; TRBD1 matches at 7 bases. Germline CDR1 and CDR2: SNHLY and FYNNEI. The CDR3 contains 14 residues. With 7 bases clipped from V and 3 bases from J, the junction kept 9 bases outside the gene matches. The CDR3 sequence: CASTHGAGGYEQYF. CDR3 bases: TGTGCCAGCACCCATGGGGCAGGGGGCTACGAGCAGTACTTC.

This clone was recorded a few times. The J gene is TRBJ2-2, the V gene TRBV5-1, with D maybe TRBD1 (6 bases). Trimming left V 4 bases short and J 0 bases short, with 10 bases between. The germline V gene encodes CDR1 SGHRS and CDR2 YFSETQ. The CDR3 covers 15 residues. The CDR3 region has the DNA TGCGCCAGCAGCACCCACAGGGCGAACACCGGGGAGCTGTTTTTT. Translating gives CASSTHRANTGELFF.

This clone showed up just once. The CDR3 nucleotides read TGTGCCACCGGACAGAGCTACGAGCAGTACTTC. Encoded protein: CATGQSYEQYF. The chain carries TRBV10-3 and TRBJ2-7; a weak D match, TRBD1 (6 bases). Trimming stripped 10 bases from V and 3 bases from J, with 10 bases between. The CDR3 consists of 11 residues. Germline-derived CDR1 and CDR2 are ENHRY and SYGVKD.

This rearrangement joins TRBV5-4 to TRBJ2-5, with D possibly matching TRBD2 (6 bases). The J call is uncertain, as TRBJ2-7 better fits the DNA end. CDR1 and CDR2 from the germline V gene are SGHNT and YYREEE (reference sequence). This CDR3 has 13 residues. CDR3 sequence (DNA): TGTGCCAGCAGCTTGGTTGGAGGGGACGAGCAGTACTTC. Its translation is CASSLVGGDEQYF.

V is TRBV4-1 and J is TRBJ1-2; 9 bases map to TRBD1. CDR1 MGHRA and CDR2 YSYEKL come from the germline V gene. With 3 bases clipped from V and 2 bases from J, the junction kept 7 bases outside the gene matches. This CDR3 spans 16 amino acids. CDR3 in DNA: TGCGCCAGCAGCCAGGTCCCCGGGACAGGGAACTATGGCTACACCTTC. Translated, it gives CASSQVPGTGNYGYTF.

The J gene is TRBJ2-1, the V gene TRBV2; 9 positions match TRBD2. Germline CDR1 and CDR2: SNHLY and FYNNEI. J gave up 2 bases and V 2 bases, and 1 base lay outside the gene matches. CDR3 length equals 15 residues. The CDR3 protein is CASSEPSGTYNEQFF. CDR3 nucleotides: TGTGCCAGCAGTGAACCTAGCGGGACCTACAATGAGCAGTTCTTC.

The chain joins TRBV6-6 to TRBJ2-4, with a possible D match to TRBD1 (6 bases). This CDR3 comprises 15 residues. The V gene's germline CDR1 is MNHNY and CDR2 SVGAGI (reference sequence). V dropped 7 bases and J dropped 0 bases, with 13 bases sitting between them. For the CDR3, the DNA is TGTGCCAGCATCCAGAAGGGGGAAGCCAAAAACATTCAGTACTTC. Protein product: CASIQKGEAKNIQYF.

This clone has only a few counts. This sequence joins TRBV4-3 and TRBJ2-7; D may be TRBD1 (6 bases). V lost 0 bases and J 2 bases, leaving 14 bases between the germline ends. The CDR3 contains 16 residues. Germline CDR1 and CDR2: LGHNA and YSLEER. CDR3 region: CASSQDGAGTPYEQYF. The CDR3 region has the DNA TGCGCCAGCAGCCAAGATGGGGCTGGGACACCCTACGAGCAGTACTTC.

This clone was seen just once. This chain connects TRBV11-3 to TRBJ2-5; 7 nucleotides match TRBD2. Germline-derived CDR1 and CDR2 are SGHNT and YENEEA. Unmatched junction bases numbered 14, after V lost 5 bases and J lost 5 bases. The CDR3 is made up of 16 amino acids. The CDR3 DNA reads TGTGCCAGCAGCCCGCAAACTAGCGTGCTTGGCGAGACCCAGTACTTC. This encodes CASSPQTSVLGETQYF.

The chain is built from TRBV6-1 and TRBJ1-5; 7 nucleotides agree with TRBD1. Germline CDR1 reads MNHNS; CDR2 reads SASEGT. The ends lost 0 bases at V and 4 bases at J; junction bases unmatched: 3. The CDR3 extends over 15 amino acids. CDR3 nucleotide sequence: TGTGCCAGCAGTGAAGCCGACAGGGAGAATCAGCCCCAGCATTTT. Protein product: CASSEADRENQPQHF.

V is TRBV28 and J is TRBJ2-3; TRBD2 matches at 9 bases. Germline loops: CDR1 MDHEN, CDR2 SYDVKM. V dropped 3 bases and J dropped 0; count of bases not matched to a gene: 4. There are 16 residues in the CDR3. The CDR3 sequence is CASSFRTSESTDTQYF. In nucleotides, the CDR3 is TGTGCCAGCAGTTTCCGGACTAGCGAAAGCACAGATACGCAGTATTTT.

V is TRBV7-6 and J is TRBJ2-4, with 8 bases that match TRBD1. The CDR3 contains 15 residues. Germline CDR1 is SGHVS and CDR2 is FNYEAQ. The J segment lost 6 bases and the V segment lost 5 bases, leaving 9 bases of the junction unmatched. CDR3 protein: CASSPTGVSGNIQYF. DNA of the CDR3: TGTGCCAGCAGCCCGACAGGGGTCTCGGGAAACATTCAGTACTTC.